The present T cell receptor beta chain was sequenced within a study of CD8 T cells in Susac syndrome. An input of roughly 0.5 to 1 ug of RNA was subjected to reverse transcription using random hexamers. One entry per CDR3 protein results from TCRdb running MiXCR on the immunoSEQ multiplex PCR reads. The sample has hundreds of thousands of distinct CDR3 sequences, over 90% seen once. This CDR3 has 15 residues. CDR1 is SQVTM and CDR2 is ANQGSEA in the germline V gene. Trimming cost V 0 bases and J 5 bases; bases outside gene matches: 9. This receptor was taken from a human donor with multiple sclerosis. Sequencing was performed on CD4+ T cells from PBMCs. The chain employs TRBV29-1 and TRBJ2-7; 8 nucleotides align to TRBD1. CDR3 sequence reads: CSVEEDRAPGDEQYF. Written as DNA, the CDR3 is TGCAGCGTTGAAGAGGACAGGGCTCCGGGGGACGAGCAGTACTTC.